Below, one T cell receptor beta chain is given with its context. What it binds is not known. The sample belongs to a study of vaccination effects on CD4 cells after COVID-19. Overall study context: All study participants received two doses of BNT162b2 or mRNA-1273 vaccine.

TCRdb keeps only in-frame clones here, not all; method: immunoSEQ multiplex PCR. The data show nearly 45,000 clones, approximately 77% seen once. Antigen-specific CD4+ T cells were expanded with viral peptide pools in the ViraFEST assay before sequencing. Cultured cells yielded isolated CD4+ T cells after 10 days. The person acquired a PCR-confirmed SARS-CoV-2 infection between March and December 2020. Half of the medium was exchanged for IL-2 medium on both days 3 and 7. V shed 5 bases, J shed 2 bases, and the junction held 7 bases outside the gene matches. The V gene's germline CDR1 is SGHTA and CDR2 FQGTGA. The CDR3 has 15 amino acids.

This chain joins TRBV7-3 and TRBJ2-7, with TRBD2 identical over 9 bases. The source was CD4+ T cells from PBMCs cultured with a peptide pool, collected before COVID-19 vaccination. The TCR sequence derives from a human donor who had a prior SARS-CoV-2 infection. The DNA of the CDR3 is TGTGCCAGCAGCGCCTCCGGCGGGGGGGCCTACGAGCAGTACTTC. Its translation: CASSASGGGAYEQYF.